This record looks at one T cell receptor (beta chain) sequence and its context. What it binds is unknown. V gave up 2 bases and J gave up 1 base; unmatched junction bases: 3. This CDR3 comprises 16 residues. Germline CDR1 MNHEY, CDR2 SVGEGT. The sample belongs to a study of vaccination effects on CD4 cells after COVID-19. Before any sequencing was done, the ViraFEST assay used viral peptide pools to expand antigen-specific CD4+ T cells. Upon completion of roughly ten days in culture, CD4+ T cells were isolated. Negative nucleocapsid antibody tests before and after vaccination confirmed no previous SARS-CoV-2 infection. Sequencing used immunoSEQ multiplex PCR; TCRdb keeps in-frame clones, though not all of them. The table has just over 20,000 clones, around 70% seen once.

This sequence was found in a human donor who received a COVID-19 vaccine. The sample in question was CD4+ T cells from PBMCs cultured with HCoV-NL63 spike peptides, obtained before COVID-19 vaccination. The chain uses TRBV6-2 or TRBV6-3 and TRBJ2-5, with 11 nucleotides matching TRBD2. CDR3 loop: CASSYLAGGPQETQYF. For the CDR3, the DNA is TGTGCCAGCAGTTACCTAGCGGGGGGCCCCCAAGAGACCCAGTACTTC.